Sequencing of this TCR beta chain was carried out in a study of blood T cells in healthy people across ages. For this clonotype: Its cognate antigen is unknown.

Study findings and constraints: Age brought a roughly linear fall in TCR beta diversity measured per million T cells. The CMV status of each donor remained undetermined, and this could have confounded shifts in expanded clonotypes.

Then a second PCR, running roughly 7 to 11 cycles, was carried out with a sample-barcoded 5' primer and a J-beta primer mix. Every cDNA molecule carried a tag from a template-switch adaptor bearing 12 random nucleotides. TCRdb called the 5' RACE reads again in MiXCR, with one record for every CDR3 protein. Among approximately 810,000 distinct CDR3 sequences listed, around 36% were seen once. The CDR3 spans 12 residues. Germline CDR1 is MGHRA and CDR2 is YSYEKL. The TCR sequence derives from a man younger than 35 in good health. Input material: blood. The V gene is TRBV4-1, the J gene TRBJ2-7; D remains ambiguous. TRBJ2-5 explains the end of the DNA better; the J call may be wrong. CDR3 sequence reads: CASSQDFETQYF. In DNA, the CDR3 is TGCGCCAGCAGCCAAGATTTCGAGACCCAGTACTTC.